This T cell receptor beta chain was documented in a study of cytomegalovirus exposure and HLA in healthy donors. This CDR3 is built from 15 residues. Germline lookup yields CDR1 SGDLS and CDR2 YYNGEE. V lost 3 bases, J lost 8 bases, and 5 bases stayed unmatched. With regard to this clone: Its target is unknown.

The PCR used 60 Vbeta and 13 Jbeta primers. The table came from immunoSEQ multiplex PCR; TCRdb's copy has only in-frame clones and leaves some out. The sample consists of under 250,000 clones, over 75% of them appearing once. Study-level points and caveats: Immune exposure was documented only through CMV serostatus. Most TCR sequences were seen very rarely across donors, but some public TCRs occurred in many.

The receptor comes from a woman aged 50 to 60 in good health and CMV-seronegative. The rearrangement joins TRBV9 to TRBJ2-1; TRBD2 matches at 13 bases. Sequencing was performed on PBMCs. The DNA of the CDR3 is TGTGCCAGCAGCGCCCGACTAGCGGGAGGTGATGAGCAGTTCTTC. This codes for CASSARLAGGDEQFF.